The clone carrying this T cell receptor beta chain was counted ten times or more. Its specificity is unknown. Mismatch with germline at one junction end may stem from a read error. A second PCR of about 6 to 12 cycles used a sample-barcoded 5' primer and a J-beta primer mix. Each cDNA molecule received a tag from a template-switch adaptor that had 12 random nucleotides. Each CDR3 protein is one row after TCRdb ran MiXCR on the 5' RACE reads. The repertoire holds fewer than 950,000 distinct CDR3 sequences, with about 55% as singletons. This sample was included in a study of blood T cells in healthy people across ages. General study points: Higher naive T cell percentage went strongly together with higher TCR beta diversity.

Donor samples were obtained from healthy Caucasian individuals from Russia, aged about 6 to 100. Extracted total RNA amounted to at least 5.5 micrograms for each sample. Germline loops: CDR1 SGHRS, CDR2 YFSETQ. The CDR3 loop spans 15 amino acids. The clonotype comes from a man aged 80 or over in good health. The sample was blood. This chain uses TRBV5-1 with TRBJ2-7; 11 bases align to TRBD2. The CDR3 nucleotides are TGTGCCAGCAGTTTAGAAACTAGCGGGAGCTACGAGCAGTACTTC. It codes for CASSLETSGSYEQYF. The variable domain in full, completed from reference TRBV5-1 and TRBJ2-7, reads KAGVTQTPRYLIKTRGQQVTLSCSPISGHRSVSWYQQTPGQGLQFLFEYFSETQRNKGNFPGRFSGRQFSNSRSEMNVSTLELGDSALYLCASSLETSGSYEQYFGPGTRLTVT.